This entry is about one T cell receptor beta chain. Its antigen is not identified. These data belong to a study of cytomegalovirus exposure and HLA in healthy donors. PCR primers comprised 60 Vbeta and 13 Jbeta primers. The repertoire was sequenced with immunoSEQ multiplex PCR; TCRdb's copy has only in-frame clones and lacks some. Among 65,000 to 85,000 clones listed, around 77% were seen once. Regarding the study as a whole: Exclusion as indistinguishable affected some V segments, including TRBV6-2 and TRBV6-3. Later analysis indicated greater clonal expansion among HLA-associated TCR beta chains than among equally common other chains. Serostatus for CMV was the only available immune exposure information.

CDR3 size: 14 residues. V trimming: 0 bases; J trimming: 3 bases; junction bases outside the gene matches: 3. Germline CDR1 and CDR2: SGHRS and YFSETQ. The receptor was derived from a woman between 40 and 55 years old in good health and CMV-seropositive. The chain uses TRBV5-1 and TRBJ2-7; TRBD2 matches at 7 bases. The specimen was PBMCs. CDR3: CASSLGGRNYEQYF. For the CDR3, the DNA is TGCGCCAGCAGCTTGGGCGGGAGAAACTACGAGCAGTACTTC.